This T cell receptor beta chain was captured by sequencing in a study of blood T cells in healthy people across ages. Findings of the study overall: Naive T cell percentage by flow cytometry tracked strongly with beta diversity. Long-lived and aged donors differed, with more naive CD4+ cells and higher diversity in the long-lived.

About this clonotype itself: The antigen remains unidentified.

Per sample, at least 6 micrograms of total RNA were extracted. PCR was performed a second time for about 7 to 12 cycles using a sample-barcoded 5' primer and a J-beta primer mix. Each sample provided no less than 3 million CDR3-containing paired-end reads. TCRdb independently ran MiXCR on the 5' RACE reads; one entry per CDR3 protein. The sample contains roughly 700,000 distinct CDR3 sequences, about a third of which appear only once. V was shortened by 0 bases and J by 1 base, with 10 bases between the two germline ends. The CDR3 extends over 15 amino acids. Germline values: CDR1 SGDLS, CDR2 YYNGEE. J is TRBJ1-1 and V is TRBV9, with D unresolved. This clonotype originated in a woman older than 75 in good health. The sample comprised blood. The CDR3 coding sequence is TGTGCCAGCAGCGTAGGAGGCGGCGGGAACACTGAAGCTTTCTTT. Translated: CASSVGGGGNTEAFF.